This TCR beta chain was captured in a study of CD8 T cell repertoires and HIV-1 epitope variants. Whole-study context: Controls were a CMV, EBV and flu peptide pool, Ebola AY9 negative control, and no-peptide well. Tested: three Gag epitope families, Nef HW9 and YT9. Cultures ran around nine days, with IL-2, IL-7 and IL-15 added on days 3 and 7. Separate from the cultures, 1M uncultured T cells served as baseline.

The V gene's germline CDR1 is LGHNA and CDR2 YNFKEQ. Trimming removed 5 bases at V and 6 bases at J, with 14 bases between. The CDR3 covers 13 residues. Concerning this clone itself: The antigen is unknown.

Repertoires were generated with immunoSEQ multiplex PCR, while TCRdb's copy carries only in-frame clones and drops some. In the table there are roughly 5,400 clones, less than 70% of which are singletons. The clonotype originates from a male donor with HIV. This sequence joins TRBV4-2 and TRBJ2-7; D may be TRBD1 (7 bases). The specimen sequenced was cultured CD8+ T cells derived from PBMCs. The DNA for the CDR3 is TGTGCCAGCAGCTTCCAGGGGGGATCCGAGCAGTACTTC. Amino acid sequence: CASSFQGGSEQYF.